These T cell receptor beta chains were read from a single sample in a study of T cell responses to AZD1222 COVID-19 vaccine. TCRdb's table, derived via immunoSEQ multiplex PCR, lists solely in-frame clones and lacks some. This table has about 120,000 clones, 93% appearing once. The sequences come from peripheral blood, collected on day 0 of AZD1222 vaccination. These receptors were obtained from an adult in good health. The CDR3 runs from the conserved cysteine through the conserved F or W. Each record gives: CDR3 length, D gene, J gene, clone size, V gene, CDR3 protein, CDR3 DNA. The D gene is left open where the match is weak. The size field is filled for only some rows; it gives once, few, many or a size class.

CDR3 length: 13; D gene: -; J gene: TRBJ1-3; clone size: -; V gene: TRBV7-9; CDR3 protein: CASSPDVGNTIYF; CDR3 DNA: TGTGCCAGCAGCCCCGACGTGGGAAACACCATATATTTT
CDR3 length: 11; D gene: -; J gene: TRBJ2-7; clone size: -; V gene: TRBV27; CDR3 protein: CASSDLYEQYF; CDR3 DNA: TGTGCCAGCAGTGACCTCTACGAGCAGTACTTC
CDR3 length: 13; D gene: -; J gene: TRBJ1-5; clone size: once; V gene: TRBV2; CDR3 protein: CASIGAPSEPQHF; CDR3 DNA: TGTGCCAGCATAGGAGCTCCTTCGGAGCCCCAGCATTTT
CDR3 length: 15; D gene: -; J gene: TRBJ1-2; clone size: -; V gene: TRBV7-2; CDR3 protein: CASSRNWGSGLGYTF; CDR3 DNA: TGTGCCAGCAGCCGCAATTGGGGTTCGGGTTTGGGCTACACCTTC
CDR3 length: 13; D gene: TRBD1; J gene: TRBJ1-2; clone size: -; V gene: TRBV28; CDR3 protein: CASRPTGLYGYTF; CDR3 DNA: TGTGCCAGCAGGCCGACAGGGCTGTATGGCTACACCTTC
CDR3 length: 15; D gene: TRBD2; J gene: TRBJ2-1; clone size: -; V gene: TRBV2; CDR3 protein: CASRTAGLAGNEQFF; CDR3 DNA: TGTGCCAGCAGGACTGCGGGACTAGCGGGGAATGAGCAGTTCTTC
CDR3 length: 11; D gene: -; J gene: TRBJ1-1; clone size: once; V gene: TRBV7-6; CDR3 protein: CASSSGRKAFF; CDR3 DNA: TGTGCCAGCAGCTCGGGACGGAAAGCTTTCTTT
CDR3 length: 14; D gene: -; J gene: TRBJ1-4; clone size: once; V gene: TRBV28; CDR3 protein: CASSSHGVGEKLFF; CDR3 DNA: TGTGCCAGCAGTAGCCATGGGGTCGGAGAAAAACTGTTTTTT
CDR3 length: 10; D gene: -; J gene: TRBJ1-2; clone size: -; V gene: TRBV20-1; CDR3 protein: CSASYYGYTF; CDR3 DNA: TGCAGTGCTAGTTACTATGGCTACACCTTC
CDR3 length: 12; D gene: -; J gene: TRBJ2-3; clone size: -; V gene: TRBV5-1; CDR3 protein: CASSLAEQAKYF; CDR3 DNA: TGCGCCAGCAGCTTGGCCGAGCAGGCTAAGTATTTT
CDR3 length: 15; D gene: -; J gene: TRBJ2-3; clone size: -; V gene: TRBV7-9; CDR3 protein: CASSLAVGQTDTQYF; CDR3 DNA: TGTGCCAGCAGCTTAGCGGTCGGACAGACAGATACGCAGTATTTT
CDR3 length: 15; D gene: TRBD2; J gene: TRBJ2-1; clone size: -; V gene: TRBV3-1/TRBV3-2; CDR3 protein: CASSLTSGSYNEQFF; CDR3 DNA: TGTGCCAGCAGCCTGACTAGCGGGAGTTACAATGAGCAGTTCTTC
CDR3 length: 13; D gene: -; J gene: TRBJ2-3; clone size: -; V gene: TRBV28; CDR3 protein: CASRTTGRVAQYF; CDR3 DNA: TGTGCCAGCAGGACCACAGGGAGGGTTGCGCAGTATTTT
CDR3 length: 12; D gene: -; J gene: TRBJ1-6; clone size: -; V gene: TRBV12-3/TRBV12-4; CDR3 protein: CASSLAGRSLHF; CDR3 DNA: TGTGCCAGCAGTTTAGCGGGACGCTCCCTCCACTTT
CDR3 length: 16; D gene: -; J gene: TRBJ2-7; clone size: -; V gene: TRBV9; CDR3 protein: CASSPGPAGLSYEQYF; CDR3 DNA: TGTGCCAGCAGCCCCGGCCCGGCGGGACTTTCCTACGAGCAGTACTTC
CDR3 length: 16; D gene: TRBD2; J gene: TRBJ2-5; clone size: -; V gene: TRBV12-5; CDR3 protein: CASGLPPGLASETQYF; CDR3 DNA: TGTGCTAGTGGTTTGCCTCCGGGACTAGCGTCAGAGACCCAGTACTTC
CDR3 length: 14; D gene: -; J gene: TRBJ1-6; clone size: -; V gene: TRBV5-4; CDR3 protein: CASSLTAWNSPLHF; CDR3 DNA: TGTGCCAGCAGCTTGACGGCTTGGAATTCACCCCTCCACTTT
CDR3 length: 13; D gene: -; J gene: TRBJ2-1; clone size: -; V gene: TRBV11-2; CDR3 protein: CASSLVSEPEQFF; CDR3 DNA: TGTGCCAGCAGCTTAGTAAGTGAGCCAGAGCAGTTCTTC
CDR3 length: 12; D gene: -; J gene: TRBJ1-2; clone size: -; V gene: TRBV6-4; CDR3 protein: CASILGDYGYTF; CDR3 DNA: TGTGCCAGCATTCTAGGGGACTATGGCTACACCTTC
CDR3 length: 15; D gene: TRBD1; J gene: TRBJ1-2; clone size: -; V gene: TRBV27; CDR3 protein: CASSSNSQGAGGYTF; CDR3 DNA: TGTGCCAGCAGTAGTAATTCACAGGGGGCTGGGGGCTACACCTTC
CDR3 length: 14; D gene: -; J gene: TRBJ2-2; clone size: -; V gene: TRBV3-1/TRBV3-2; CDR3 protein: CASSQVRDTGELFF; CDR3 DNA: TGTGCCAGCAGCCAAGTACGGGACACCGGGGAGCTGTTTTTT
CDR3 length: 12; D gene: TRBD1; J gene: TRBJ2-2; clone size: -; V gene: TRBV11-3; CDR3 protein: CASSLGQGELFF; CDR3 DNA: TGTGCCAGCAGCCTTGGACAGGGAGAGCTGTTTTTT
CDR3 length: 15; D gene: -; J gene: TRBJ1-6; clone size: -; V gene: TRBV14; CDR3 protein: CASSLGGSYNSPLHF; CDR3 DNA: TGTGCCAGCAGCCTGGGAGGGTCCTATAATTCACCCCTCCACTTT
CDR3 length: 13; D gene: TRBD1; J gene: TRBJ2-7; clone size: -; V gene: TRBV10-3; CDR3 protein: CAISPDRSYEQYF; CDR3 DNA: TGTGCCATTTCGCCGGACAGGTCCTACGAGCAGTACTTC
CDR3 length: 14; D gene: TRBD2; J gene: TRBJ2-2; clone size: -; V gene: TRBV28; CDR3 protein: CASSHGLGAGELFF; CDR3 DNA: TGTGCCAGCAGTCACGGACTAGGGGCCGGGGAGCTGTTTTTT
CDR3 length: 13; D gene: TRBD1; J gene: TRBJ1-5; clone size: -; V gene: TRBV6-5; CDR3 protein: CASSSGGLQPQHF; CDR3 DNA: TGTGCCAGCAGTTCAGGGGGATTACAGCCCCAGCATTTT
CDR3 length: 12; D gene: -; J gene: TRBJ1-2; clone size: -; V gene: TRBV5-4; CDR3 protein: CASSLKSYGYTF; CDR3 DNA: TGTGCCAGCAGCCTAAAGAGCTATGGCTACACCTTC
CDR3 length: 13; D gene: -; J gene: TRBJ2-7; clone size: -; V gene: TRBV7-2; CDR3 protein: CASSTSAPWEQYF; CDR3 DNA: TGTGCCAGCAGCACCTCCGCCCCATGGGAGCAGTACTTC
CDR3 length: 17; D gene: TRBD1; J gene: TRBJ1-5; clone size: -; V gene: TRBV3-1/TRBV3-2; CDR3 protein: CASSPGKSDREREPQHF; CDR3 DNA: TGTGCCAGCAGCCCCGGAAAGAGTGACAGGGAAAGGGAGCCCCAGCATTTT
CDR3 length: 18; D gene: TRBD1; J gene: TRBJ1-5; clone size: -; V gene: TRBV19; CDR3 protein: CASSIGYRGLSSNQPQHF; CDR3 DNA: TGTGCCAGTAGTATAGGATACAGGGGGTTAAGTAGCAATCAGCCCCAGCATTTT
CDR3 length: 14; D gene: -; J gene: TRBJ2-3; clone size: -; V gene: TRBV3-1/TRBV3-2; CDR3 protein: CASSSSTRTDTQYF; CDR3 DNA: TGTGCCAGCAGTTCCTCTACCCGCACAGATACGCAGTATTTT
CDR3 length: 13; D gene: -; J gene: TRBJ2-7; clone size: once; V gene: TRBV5-1; CDR3 protein: CASSYTTSYEQYF; CDR3 DNA: TGCGCCAGCAGCTATACCACTAGCTACGAGCAGTACTTC
CDR3 length: 14; D gene: -; J gene: TRBJ1-1; clone size: -; V gene: TRBV19; CDR3 protein: CASTKQGVGTEAFF; CDR3 DNA: TGTGCCAGTACTAAACAGGGAGTGGGCACTGAAGCTTTCTTT
CDR3 length: 14; D gene: TRBD2; J gene: TRBJ2-1; clone size: -; V gene: TRBV27; CDR3 protein: CASSPGGTYNEQFF; CDR3 DNA: TGTGCCAGCTCCCCGGGAGGAACCTACAATGAGCAGTTCTTC
CDR3 length: 16; D gene: -; J gene: TRBJ2-3; clone size: -; V gene: TRBV6-5; CDR3 protein: CASSYSPFSSTDTQYF; CDR3 DNA: TGTGCCAGCAGTTACTCTCCCTTTTCTAGCACAGATACGCAGTATTTT
CDR3 length: 15; D gene: -; J gene: TRBJ2-2; clone size: -; V gene: TRBV2; CDR3 protein: CASSEKGSATGELFF; CDR3 DNA: TGTGCCAGCAGTGAAAAGGGGTCGGCCACCGGGGAGCTGTTTTTT
CDR3 length: 13; D gene: -; J gene: TRBJ1-3; clone size: -; V gene: TRBV12-3/TRBV12-4; CDR3 protein: CASSGTAGNTIYF; CDR3 DNA: TGTGCCAGCAGTGGCACCGCTGGAAACACCATATATTTT
CDR3 length: 14; D gene: -; J gene: TRBJ2-7; clone size: -; V gene: TRBV28; CDR3 protein: CASIRYDSSYEQYF; CDR3 DNA: TGTGCCAGCATTCGTTATGACAGCTCCTACGAGCAGTACTTC
CDR3 length: 13; D gene: TRBD1; J gene: TRBJ2-7; clone size: -; V gene: TRBV2; CDR3 protein: CASTQDRGQEQYF; CDR3 DNA: TGTGCCAGCACCCAAGACAGGGGTCAGGAGCAGTACTTC
CDR3 length: 13; D gene: -; J gene: TRBJ1-2; clone size: -; V gene: TRBV19; CDR3 protein: CASLGTYDKGYTF; CDR3 DNA: TGTGCCAGTCTAGGGACATACGATAAGGGCTACACCTTC
CDR3 length: 15; D gene: TRBD1; J gene: TRBJ1-1; clone size: -; V gene: TRBV19; CDR3 protein: CASSRQGNMNTEAFF; CDR3 DNA: TGTGCCAGTAGCCGACAGGGGAACATGAACACTGAAGCTTTCTTT
CDR3 length: 17; D gene: -; J gene: TRBJ1-6; clone size: -; V gene: TRBV15; CDR3 protein: CATSLRPGGLKDSPLHF; CDR3 DNA: TGTGCCACCAGCCTCCGCCCCGGGGGGCTCAAGGATTCACCCCTCCACTTT
CDR3 length: 15; D gene: TRBD1; J gene: TRBJ1-6; clone size: -; V gene: TRBV6-6; CDR3 protein: CASSYSNRGNSPLHF; CDR3 DNA: TGTGCCAGCAGTTACTCGAACAGGGGGAATTCACCCCTCCACTTT
CDR3 length: 13; D gene: -; J gene: TRBJ1-2; clone size: once; V gene: TRBV12-3/TRBV12-4; CDR3 protein: CASTEQGSYGYTF; CDR3 DNA: TGTGCCAGCACGGAACAGGGAAGCTATGGCTACACCTTC
CDR3 length: 17; D gene: TRBD2; J gene: TRBJ2-1; clone size: -; V gene: TRBV10-3; CDR3 protein: CAISESRGFSGSDEQFF; CDR3 DNA: TGTGCCATCAGTGAGTCGCGGGGTTTCAGCGGGAGCGATGAGCAGTTCTTC
CDR3 length: 16; D gene: TRBD2; J gene: TRBJ2-1; clone size: -; V gene: TRBV19; CDR3 protein: CASSIGGGAGDNEQFF; CDR3 DNA: TGTGCCAGTAGTATAGGAGGAGGAGCGGGAGATAATGAGCAGTTCTTC
CDR3 length: 13; D gene: -; J gene: TRBJ2-1; clone size: -; V gene: TRBV2; CDR3 protein: CASSLLGSDEQFF; CDR3 DNA: TGTGCCAGCAGCCTCCTCGGGTCCGATGAGCAGTTCTTC
CDR3 length: 14; D gene: -; J gene: TRBJ2-2; clone size: -; V gene: TRBV19; CDR3 protein: CASSINRDTGELFF; CDR3 DNA: TGTGCCAGTAGTATCAACAGGGACACCGGGGAGCTGTTTTTT
CDR3 length: 18; D gene: -; J gene: TRBJ1-2; clone size: -; V gene: TRBV21-1; CDR3 protein: CARTGPHPVGGTNYGYTF; CDR3 DNA: TGTGCCAGAACGGGACCGCACCCCGTTGGGGGGACGAACTATGGCTACACCTTC
CDR3 length: 22; D gene: TRBD1; J gene: TRBJ2-2; clone size: once; V gene: TRBV4-2; CDR3 protein: CASSQDLGTGSHSRLNTGELFF; CDR3 DNA: TGTGCCAGCAGCCAAGATTTGGGGACAGGGAGCCACTCTAGACTAAACACCGGGGAGCTGTTTTTT
CDR3 length: 14; D gene: -; J gene: TRBJ2-3; clone size: -; V gene: TRBV28; CDR3 protein: CASSFQGFRDTQYF; CDR3 DNA: TGTGCCAGCAGTTTTCAGGGGTTTAGGGATACGCAGTATTTT
CDR3 length: 15; D gene: -; J gene: TRBJ1-4; clone size: -; V gene: TRBV6-5; CDR3 protein: CASKSSHVTNEKLFF; CDR3 DNA: TGTGCCAGCAAGTCCTCCCATGTAACTAATGAAAAACTGTTTTTT
CDR3 length: 12; D gene: TRBD1; J gene: TRBJ1-2; clone size: -; V gene: TRBV9; CDR3 protein: CASSPADRSYTF; CDR3 DNA: TGTGCCAGCAGCCCGGCGGACAGGTCCTACACCTTC
CDR3 length: 15; D gene: TRBD1; J gene: TRBJ1-3; clone size: -; V gene: TRBV3-1/TRBV3-2; CDR3 protein: CASSQGTGGGNTIYF; CDR3 DNA: TGTGCCAGCAGCCAAGGAACAGGGGGTGGAAACACCATATATTTT
CDR3 length: 12; D gene: -; J gene: TRBJ1-6; clone size: -; V gene: TRBV28; CDR3 protein: CASTSGAVPLHF; CDR3 DNA: TGTGCCAGCACCTCTGGGGCCGTTCCCCTCCACTTT